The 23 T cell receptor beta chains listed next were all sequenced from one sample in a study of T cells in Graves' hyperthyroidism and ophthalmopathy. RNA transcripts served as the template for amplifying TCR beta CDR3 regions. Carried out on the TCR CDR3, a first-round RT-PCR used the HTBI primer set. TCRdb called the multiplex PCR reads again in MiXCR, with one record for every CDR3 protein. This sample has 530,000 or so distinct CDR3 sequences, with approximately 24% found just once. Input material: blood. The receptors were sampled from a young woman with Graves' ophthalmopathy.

The CDR3 is CASSQLDRETEAFF. CDR3 nucleotide sequence: TGTGCCAGCAGCCAACTGGACAGGGAAACTGAAGCTTTCTTT. The rearrangement uses TRBV4-2 and TRBJ1-1, with 8 bases lining up with TRBD1. V was pared by 2 bases and J by 5 bases, with 4 bases of the junction left unmatched. The CDR3 totals 14 residues. CDR1 and CDR2 from the germline V gene are LGHNA and YNFKEQ.

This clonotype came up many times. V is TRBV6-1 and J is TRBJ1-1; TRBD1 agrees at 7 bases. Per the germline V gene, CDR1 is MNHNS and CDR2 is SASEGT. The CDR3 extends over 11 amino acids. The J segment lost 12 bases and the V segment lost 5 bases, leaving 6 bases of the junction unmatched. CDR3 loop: CASSRQGTPFF. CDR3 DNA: TGTGCCAGCAGTCGACAGGGAACGCCTTTCTTT.

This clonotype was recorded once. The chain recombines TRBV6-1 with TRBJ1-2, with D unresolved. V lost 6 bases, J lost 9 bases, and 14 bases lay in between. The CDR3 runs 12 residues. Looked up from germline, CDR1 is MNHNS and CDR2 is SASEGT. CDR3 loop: CASRSTESSYTF. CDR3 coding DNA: TGTGCCAGCAGGAGTACTGAGTCTAGCTACACCTTC.

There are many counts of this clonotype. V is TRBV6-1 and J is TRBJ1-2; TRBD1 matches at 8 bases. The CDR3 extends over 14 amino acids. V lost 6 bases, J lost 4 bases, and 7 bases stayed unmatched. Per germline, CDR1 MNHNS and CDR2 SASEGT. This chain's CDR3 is CASRGQVLLYGYTF. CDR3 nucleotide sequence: TGTGCCAGCAGGGGACAGGTACTTCTCTATGGCTACACCTTC.

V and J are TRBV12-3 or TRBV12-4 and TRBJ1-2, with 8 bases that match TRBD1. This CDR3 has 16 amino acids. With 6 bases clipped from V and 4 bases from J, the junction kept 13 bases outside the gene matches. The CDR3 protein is CASSLSGQGRGYGYTF. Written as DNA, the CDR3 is TGTGCCAGCAGCTTATCAGGACAGGGACGGGGCTATGGCTACACCTTC.

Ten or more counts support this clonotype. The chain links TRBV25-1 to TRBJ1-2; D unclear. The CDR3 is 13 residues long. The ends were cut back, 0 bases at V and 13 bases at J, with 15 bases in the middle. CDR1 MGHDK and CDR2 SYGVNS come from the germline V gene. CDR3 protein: CASSEYGRVGSTF. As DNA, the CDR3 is TGTGCCAGCAGTGAATATGGACGAGTGGGGAGCACCTTC.

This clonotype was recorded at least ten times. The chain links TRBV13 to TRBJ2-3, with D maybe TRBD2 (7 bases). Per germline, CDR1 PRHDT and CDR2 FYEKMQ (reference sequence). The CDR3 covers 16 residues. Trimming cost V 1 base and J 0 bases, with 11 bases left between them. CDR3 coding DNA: TGTGCCAGCAGCTTAGTTGGGGGGGGCAGCACAGATACGCAGTATTTT. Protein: CASSLVGGGSTDTQYF.

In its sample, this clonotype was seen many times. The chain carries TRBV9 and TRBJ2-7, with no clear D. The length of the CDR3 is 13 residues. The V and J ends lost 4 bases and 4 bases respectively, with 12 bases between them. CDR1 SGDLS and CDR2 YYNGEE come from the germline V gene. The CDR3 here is CASSTESGYEQYF. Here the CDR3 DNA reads TGTGCCAGCAGCACTGAGTCGGGTTACGAGCAGTACTTC.

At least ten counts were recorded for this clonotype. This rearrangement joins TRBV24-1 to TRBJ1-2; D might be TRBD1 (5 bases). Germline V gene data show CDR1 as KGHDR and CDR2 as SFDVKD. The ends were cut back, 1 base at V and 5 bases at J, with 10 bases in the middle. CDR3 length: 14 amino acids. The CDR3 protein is CATSDFDRIYGYTF. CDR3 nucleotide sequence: TGTGCCACCAGTGATTTCGACAGAATTTATGGCTACACCTTC.

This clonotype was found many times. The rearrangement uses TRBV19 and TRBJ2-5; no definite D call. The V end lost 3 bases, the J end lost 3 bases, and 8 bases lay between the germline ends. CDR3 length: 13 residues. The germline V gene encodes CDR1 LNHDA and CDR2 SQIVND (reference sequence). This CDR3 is CASSITSEETQYF. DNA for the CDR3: TGTGCCAGTAGTATCACGAGCGAAGAGACCCAGTACTTC.

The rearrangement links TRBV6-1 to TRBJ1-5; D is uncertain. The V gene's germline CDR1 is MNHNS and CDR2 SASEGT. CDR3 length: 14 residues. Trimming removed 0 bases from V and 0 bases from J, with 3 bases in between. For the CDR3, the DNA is TGTGCCAGCAGTGAAGCGTTTAGCAATCAGCCCCAGCATTTT. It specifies CASSEAFSNQPQHF.

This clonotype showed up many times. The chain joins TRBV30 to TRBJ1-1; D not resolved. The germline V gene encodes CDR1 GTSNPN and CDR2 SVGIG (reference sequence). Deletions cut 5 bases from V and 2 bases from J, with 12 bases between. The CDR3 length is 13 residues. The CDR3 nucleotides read TGTGCCTGGGTGGAATGGTCCAACACTGAAGCTTTCTTT. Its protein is CAWVEWSNTEAFF.

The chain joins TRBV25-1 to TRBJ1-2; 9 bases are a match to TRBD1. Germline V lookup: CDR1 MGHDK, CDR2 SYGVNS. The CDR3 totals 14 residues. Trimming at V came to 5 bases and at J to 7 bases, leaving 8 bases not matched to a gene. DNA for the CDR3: TGTGCCAGCAGTAGCGGGACAGGGTTTTTTGGCTACACCTTC. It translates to CASSSGTGFFGYTF.

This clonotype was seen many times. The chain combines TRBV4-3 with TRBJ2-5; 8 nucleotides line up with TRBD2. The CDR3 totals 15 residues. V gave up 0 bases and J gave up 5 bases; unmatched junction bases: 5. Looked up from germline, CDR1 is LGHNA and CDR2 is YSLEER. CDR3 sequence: CASSQDLSSGETQYF. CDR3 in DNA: TGCGCCAGCAGCCAAGATTTGTCTAGCGGGGAGACCCAGTACTTC.

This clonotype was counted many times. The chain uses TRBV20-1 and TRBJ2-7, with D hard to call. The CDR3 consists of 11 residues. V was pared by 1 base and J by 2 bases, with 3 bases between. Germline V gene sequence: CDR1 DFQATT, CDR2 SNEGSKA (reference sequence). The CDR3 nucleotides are TGCAGTGCTAGAGGGACCTACGAGCAGTACTTC. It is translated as CSARGTYEQYF.

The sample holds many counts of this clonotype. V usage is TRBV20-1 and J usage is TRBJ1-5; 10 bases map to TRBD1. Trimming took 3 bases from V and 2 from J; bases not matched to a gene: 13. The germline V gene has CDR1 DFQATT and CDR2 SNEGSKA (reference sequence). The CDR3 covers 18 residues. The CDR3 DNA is TGCAGTGCTAGGCCGACAGGGGGCTATGAATATGGCAATCAGCCCCAGCATTTT. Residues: CSARPTGGYEYGNQPQHF.

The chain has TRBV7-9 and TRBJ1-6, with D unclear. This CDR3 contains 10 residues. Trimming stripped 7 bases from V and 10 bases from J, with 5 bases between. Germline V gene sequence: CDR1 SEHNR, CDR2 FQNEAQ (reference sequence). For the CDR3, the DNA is TGTGCCAGCACAGCCTCACCCCTCCACTTT. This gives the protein CASTASPLHF.

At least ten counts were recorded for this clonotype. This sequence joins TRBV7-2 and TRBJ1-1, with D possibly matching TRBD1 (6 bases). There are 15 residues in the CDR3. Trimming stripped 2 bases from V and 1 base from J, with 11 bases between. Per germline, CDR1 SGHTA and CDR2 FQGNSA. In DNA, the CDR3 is TGTGCCAGCAGCTTATTAACGGGGGCGAACACTGAAGCTTTCTTT. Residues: CASSLLTGANTEAFF. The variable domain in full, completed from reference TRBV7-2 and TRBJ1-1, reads GAGVSQSPSNKVTEKGKDVELRCDPISGHTALYWYRQSLGQGLEFLIYFQGNSAPDKSGLPSDRFSAERTGGSVSTLTIQRTQQEDSAVYLCASSLLTGANTEAFFGQGTRLTVV.

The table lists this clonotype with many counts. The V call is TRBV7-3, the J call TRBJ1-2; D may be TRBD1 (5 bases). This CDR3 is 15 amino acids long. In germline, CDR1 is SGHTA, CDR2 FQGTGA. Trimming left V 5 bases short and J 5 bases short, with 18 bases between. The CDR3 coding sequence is TGTGCCAGCAGCCTATTACCCGGGGCCGGTTATGGCTACACCTTC. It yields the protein CASSLLPGAGYGYTF.

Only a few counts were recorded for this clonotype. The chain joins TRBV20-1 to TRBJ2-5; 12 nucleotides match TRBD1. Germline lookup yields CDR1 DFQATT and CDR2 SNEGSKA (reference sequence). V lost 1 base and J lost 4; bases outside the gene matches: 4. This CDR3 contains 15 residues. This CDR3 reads CSARGDRGRGETQYF. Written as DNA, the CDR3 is TGCAGTGCTAGAGGGGACAGGGGGCGGGGAGAGACCCAGTACTTC.

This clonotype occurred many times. The CDR3: CASSLRTVFSYEQYF. DNA for the CDR3: TGTGCCAGCAGCTTAAGGACGGTATTCTCCTACGAGCAGTACTTC. The chain couples TRBV11-1 to TRBJ2-7; unclear D gene. Germline loops: CDR1 SGHAT, CDR2 FQDESV (reference sequence). Trimming left V 2 bases short and J 0 bases short, with 11 bases between. This CDR3 comprises 15 residues.

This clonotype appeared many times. CDR3 region: CASSISRQAYSNQPQHF. The DNA for the CDR3 is TGTGCCAGTAGTATTTCCCGACAGGCCTATAGCAATCAGCCCCAGCATTTT. The V and J genes are TRBV19 and TRBJ1-5; the D gene is possibly TRBD1 (6 bases). This CDR3 contains 17 residues. Trimming cost V 3 bases and J 0 bases, with 15 bases left between them. Germline V gene lookup returns CDR1 LNHDA and CDR2 SQIVND (reference sequence). Full variable domain (missing parts from reference TRBV19 and TRBJ1-5): DGGITQSPKYLFRKEGQNVTLSCEQNLNHDAMYWYRQDPGQGLRLIYYSQIVNDFQKGDIAEGYSVSREKKESFPLTVTSAQKNPTAFYLCASSISRQAYSNQPQHFGDGTRLSIL.

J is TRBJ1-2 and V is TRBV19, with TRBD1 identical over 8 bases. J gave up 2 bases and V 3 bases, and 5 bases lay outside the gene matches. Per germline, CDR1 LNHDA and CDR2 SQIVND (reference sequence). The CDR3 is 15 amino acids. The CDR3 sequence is CASSISDRANYGYTF. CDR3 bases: TGTGCCAGTAGTATTTCGGACAGGGCCAACTATGGCTACACCTTC. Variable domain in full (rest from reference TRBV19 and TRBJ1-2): DGGITQSPKYLFRKEGQNVTLSCEQNLNHDAMYWYRQDPGQGLRLIYYSQIVNDFQKGDIAEGYSVSREKKESFPLTVTSAQKNPTAFYLCASSISDRANYGYTFGSGTRLTVV.